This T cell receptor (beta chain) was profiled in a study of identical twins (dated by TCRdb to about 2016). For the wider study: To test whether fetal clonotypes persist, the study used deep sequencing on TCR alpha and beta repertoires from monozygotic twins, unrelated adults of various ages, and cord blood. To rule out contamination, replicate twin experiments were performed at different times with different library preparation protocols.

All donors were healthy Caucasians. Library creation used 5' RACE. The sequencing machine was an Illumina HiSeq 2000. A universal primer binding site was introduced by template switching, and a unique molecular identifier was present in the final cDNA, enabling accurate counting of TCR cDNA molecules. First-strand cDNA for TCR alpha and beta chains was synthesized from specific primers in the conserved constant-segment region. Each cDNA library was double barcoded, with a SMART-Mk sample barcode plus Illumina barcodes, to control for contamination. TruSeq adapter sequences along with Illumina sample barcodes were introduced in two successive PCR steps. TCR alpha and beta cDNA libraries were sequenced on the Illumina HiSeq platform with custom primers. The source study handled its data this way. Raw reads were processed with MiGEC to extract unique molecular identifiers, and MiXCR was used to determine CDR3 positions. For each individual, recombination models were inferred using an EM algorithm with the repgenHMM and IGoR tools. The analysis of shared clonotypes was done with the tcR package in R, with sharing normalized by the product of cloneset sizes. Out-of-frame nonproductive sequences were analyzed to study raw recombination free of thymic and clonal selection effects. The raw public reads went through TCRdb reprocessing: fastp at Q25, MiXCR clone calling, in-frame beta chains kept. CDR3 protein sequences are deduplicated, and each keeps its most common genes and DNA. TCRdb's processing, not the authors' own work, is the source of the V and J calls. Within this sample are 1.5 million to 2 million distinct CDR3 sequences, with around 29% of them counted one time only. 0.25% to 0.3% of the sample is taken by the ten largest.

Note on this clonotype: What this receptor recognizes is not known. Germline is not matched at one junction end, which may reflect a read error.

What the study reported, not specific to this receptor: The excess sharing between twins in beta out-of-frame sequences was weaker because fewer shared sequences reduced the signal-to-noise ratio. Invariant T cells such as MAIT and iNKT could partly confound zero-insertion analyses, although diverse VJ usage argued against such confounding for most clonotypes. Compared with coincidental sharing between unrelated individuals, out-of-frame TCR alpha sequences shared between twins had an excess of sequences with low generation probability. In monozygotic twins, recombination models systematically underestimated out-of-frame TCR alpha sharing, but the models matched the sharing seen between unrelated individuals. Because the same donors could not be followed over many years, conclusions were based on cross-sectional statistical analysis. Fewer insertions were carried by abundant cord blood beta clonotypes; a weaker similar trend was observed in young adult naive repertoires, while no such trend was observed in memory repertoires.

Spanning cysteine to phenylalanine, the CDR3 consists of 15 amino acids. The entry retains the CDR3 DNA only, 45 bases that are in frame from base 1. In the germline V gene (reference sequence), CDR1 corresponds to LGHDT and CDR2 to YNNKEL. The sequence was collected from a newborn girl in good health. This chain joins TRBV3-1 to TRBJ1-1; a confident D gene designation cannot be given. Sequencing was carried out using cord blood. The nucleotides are TGCGCCAGCAGCCAAGAAAAGGGTATGAACACTGAAGCTTTCTTT. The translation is CASSQEKGMNTEAFF.